These 7 T cell receptor beta chains were all obtained from the same sample, sequenced in a study of blood T cells in healthy people across ages. The use of a sample-barcoded 5' primer and a J-beta primer mix characterized a second PCR of roughly 6 to 11 cycles. Each CDR3 protein is one row after TCRdb ran MiXCR on the 5' RACE reads. The sample lists approximately 850,000 distinct CDR3 sequences; under 45% were seen once. Sequencing was performed on blood. These receptors were obtained from a man aged 55 to 69 in good health.

This chain links TRBV24-1 with TRBJ1-2; possible D gene TRBD1, 5 bases. There are 14 residues in the CDR3. Germline lookup yields CDR1 KGHDR and CDR2 SFDVKD. Trimming cost V 7 bases and J 2 bases, with 13 bases left between them. CDR3 amino acids: CATSEAGLNYGYTF. The CDR3 nucleotides read TGTGCCACCAGCGAGGCAGGGTTAAACTATGGCTACACCTTC.

This clonotype came up once. V usage is TRBV4-3 and J usage is TRBJ1-2; 8 bases align to TRBD1. Germline-derived CDR1 and CDR2 are LGHNA and YSLEER. This CDR3 has 16 amino acids. V dropped 4 bases and J dropped 4; count of bases not matched to a gene: 11. The CDR3 bases are TGCGCCAGCAGCCTCTCCCCGGGACAGGCAACCTATGGCTACACCTTC. Its protein is CASSLSPGQATYGYTF.

The chain employs TRBV12-3 or TRBV12-4 and TRBJ2-7; 8 bases line up with TRBD2. After removal of 7 bases from V and 3 bases from J, the junction contained 8 bases not matched to a gene. CDR3 length: 14 amino acids. The CDR3 is CASNLGGDNYEQYF. In DNA, the CDR3 is TGTGCCAGCAACCTCGGGGGGGACAACTACGAGCAGTACTTC.

The chain recombines TRBV10-3 with TRBJ2-4; D possibly uses TRBD1 or TRBD2 (6 bases each). The J call may be mistaken, given a closer DNA end match to TRBJ2-7. Per the germline V gene, CDR1 is ENHRY and CDR2 is SYGVKD. The CDR3 has 11 amino acids. CDR3 residues: CAIRGGNEQYF. CDR3 DNA sequence: TGTGCCATCAGAGGGGGGAACGAGCAGTACTTC.

The chain carries TRBV20-1 and TRBJ2-5; D tentatively fits TRBD1 or TRBD2 (5 bases each). V was pared by 6 bases and J by 4 bases, with 15 bases between. The CDR3 extends over 13 amino acids. Germline V lookup: CDR1 DFQATT, CDR2 SNEGSKA (reference sequence). The CDR3 coding sequence is TGCAGTGCCCTTAGCGAGGGGACAGAGACCCAGTACTTC. This gives the protein CSALSEGTETQYF.

CDR3 in amino acids: CASSYHEKQGVGSPLHF. CDR3 DNA: TGTGCCAGCAGCTACCACGAAAAACAGGGGGTTGGTTCACCCCTCCACTTT. The chain employs TRBV7-2 and TRBJ1-6; TRBD1 matches 8 bases. This CDR3 contains 17 residues. CDR1 SGHTA and CDR2 FQGNSA come from the germline V gene. The junction had 14 bases not matched to a gene; V was cut back by 4 bases and J by 9 bases. Drawing the rest from reference TRBV7-2 and TRBJ1-6, the complete variable domain is GAGVSQSPSNKVTEKGKDVELRCDPISGHTALYWYRQSLGQGLEFLIYFQGNSAPDKSGLPSDRFSAERTGGSVSTLTIQRTQQEDSAVYLCASSYHEKQGVGSPLHFGNGTRLTVT.

This clonotype came up many times. The gene calls are TRBV9 and TRBJ2-7, with D possibly TRBD1 on 6 matching bases. Per germline, CDR1 SGDLS and CDR2 YYNGEE. Trimming stripped 0 bases from V and 4 bases from J, with 11 bases between. There are 14 residues in the CDR3. The CDR3 loop is CASSVDDRRYEQYF. CDR3 DNA: TGTGCCAGCAGCGTAGACGACAGGCGATACGAGCAGTACTTC.